The clone carrying this T cell receptor (beta chain) was detected ten times or more. Trimming left V 3 bases short and J 3 bases short, with 9 bases between. The germline V gene has CDR1 MNHNS and CDR2 SASEGT. This CDR3 region has 13 residues. For TCRbeta, the library was prepared with unique molecular identifiers. MiXCR, run by TCRdb on the PCR reads, gives a single entry per CDR3 protein. Of 400,000 to 500,000 distinct CDR3 sequences listed, approximately 10% were seen once; the top ten hold 4.5% to 6.5%. This specimen belongs to a study of T-cell reconstitution after alpha-beta-depleted transplantation in children.

Sample: PBMCs from the stem cell graft donor, taken from the stem cell graft. This chain links TRBV6-1 with TRBJ2-7; D remains ambiguous. The source is a human donor who donated a stem cell graft to a child with acute myeloid leukemia. This CDR3 reads CASSEGLVYEQYF. CDR3 in DNA: TGTGCCAGCAGTGAGGGTTTGGTCTACGAGCAGTACTTC.